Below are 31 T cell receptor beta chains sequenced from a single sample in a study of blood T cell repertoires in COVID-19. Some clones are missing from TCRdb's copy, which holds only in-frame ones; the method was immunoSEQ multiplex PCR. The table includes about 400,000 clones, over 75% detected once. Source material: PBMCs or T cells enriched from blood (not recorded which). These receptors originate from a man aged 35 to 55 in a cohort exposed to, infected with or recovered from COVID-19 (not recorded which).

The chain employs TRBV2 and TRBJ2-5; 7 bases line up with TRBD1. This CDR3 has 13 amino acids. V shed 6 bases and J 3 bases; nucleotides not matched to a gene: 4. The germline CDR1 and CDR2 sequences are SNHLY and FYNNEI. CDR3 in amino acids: CASRFTGEETQYF. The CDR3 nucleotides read TGTGCCAGCAGGTTTACAGGGGAAGAGACCCAGTACTTC.

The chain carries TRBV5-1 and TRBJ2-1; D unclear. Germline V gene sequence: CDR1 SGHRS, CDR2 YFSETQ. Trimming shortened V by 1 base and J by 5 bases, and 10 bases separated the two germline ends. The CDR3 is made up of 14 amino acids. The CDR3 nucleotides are TGCGCCAGCAGCTTGCTCAGCGTGAACAATGAGCAGTTCTTC. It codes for CASSLLSVNNEQFF.

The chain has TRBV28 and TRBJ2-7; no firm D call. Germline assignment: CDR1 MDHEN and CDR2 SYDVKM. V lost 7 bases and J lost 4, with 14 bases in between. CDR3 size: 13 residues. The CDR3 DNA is TGTGCCAGCACCCAGGATGGTCGGTACGAGCAGTACTTC. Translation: CASTQDGRYEQYF.

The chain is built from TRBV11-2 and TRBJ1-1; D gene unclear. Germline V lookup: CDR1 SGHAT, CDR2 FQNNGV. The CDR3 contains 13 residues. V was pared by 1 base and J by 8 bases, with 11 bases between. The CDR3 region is CASSLGREREAFF. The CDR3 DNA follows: TGTGCCAGCAGCTTAGGGCGGGAACGAGAAGCTTTCTTT.

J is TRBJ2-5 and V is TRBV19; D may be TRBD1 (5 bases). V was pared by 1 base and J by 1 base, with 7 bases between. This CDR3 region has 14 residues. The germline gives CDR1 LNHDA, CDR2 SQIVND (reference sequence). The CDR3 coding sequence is TGTGCCAGTAGTATAGTCCAGGGCCAAGAGACCCAGTACTTC. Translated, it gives CASSIVQGQETQYF.

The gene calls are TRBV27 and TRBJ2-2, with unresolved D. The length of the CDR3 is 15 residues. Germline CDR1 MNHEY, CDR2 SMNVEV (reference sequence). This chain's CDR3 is CATLRQRPNTGELFF. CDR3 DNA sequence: TGTGCTACGTTAAGACAACGACCGAACACCGGGGAGCTGTTTTTT.

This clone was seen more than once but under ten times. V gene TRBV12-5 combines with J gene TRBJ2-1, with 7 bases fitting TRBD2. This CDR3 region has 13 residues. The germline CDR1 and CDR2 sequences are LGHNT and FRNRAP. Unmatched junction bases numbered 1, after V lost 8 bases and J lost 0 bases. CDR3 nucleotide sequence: TGTGCTAGTCGGGGGGACTCCTACAATGAGCAGTTCTTC. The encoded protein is CASRGDSYNEQFF.

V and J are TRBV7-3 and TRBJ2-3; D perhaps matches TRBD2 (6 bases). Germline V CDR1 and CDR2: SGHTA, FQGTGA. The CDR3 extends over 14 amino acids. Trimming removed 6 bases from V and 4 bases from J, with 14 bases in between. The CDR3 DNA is TGTGCCAGCAGTCATGGGGGGTTGGCAGATACGCAGTATTTT. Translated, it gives CASSHGGLADTQYF. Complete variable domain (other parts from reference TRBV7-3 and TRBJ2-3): GAGVSQTPSNKVTEKGKYVELRCDPISGHTALYWYRQSLGQGPEFLIYFQGTGAADDSGLPNDRFFAVRPEGSVSTLKIQRTERGDSAVYLCASSHGGLADTQYFGPGTRLTVL.

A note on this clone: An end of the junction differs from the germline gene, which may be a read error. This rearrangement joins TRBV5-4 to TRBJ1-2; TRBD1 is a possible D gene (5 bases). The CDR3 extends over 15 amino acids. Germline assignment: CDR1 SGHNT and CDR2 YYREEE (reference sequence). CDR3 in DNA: TGTGCCAGCAGGTTGGGGCTCGACAGAGACTATGGCTACACCTTC. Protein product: CASRLGLDRDYGYTF.

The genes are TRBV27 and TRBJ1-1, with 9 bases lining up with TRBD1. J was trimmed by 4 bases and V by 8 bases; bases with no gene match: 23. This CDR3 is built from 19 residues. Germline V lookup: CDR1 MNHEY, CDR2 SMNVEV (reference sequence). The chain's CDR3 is CASLRGAGTGRRHGTEAFF. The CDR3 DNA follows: TGTGCCAGCCTTCGGGGAGCCGGGACAGGGCGCCGGCATGGCACTGAAGCTTTCTTT.

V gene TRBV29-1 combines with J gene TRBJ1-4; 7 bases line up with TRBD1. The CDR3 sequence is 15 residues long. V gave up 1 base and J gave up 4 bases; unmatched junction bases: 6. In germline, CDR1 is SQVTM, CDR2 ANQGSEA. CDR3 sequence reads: CSVEAGTAFNEKLFF. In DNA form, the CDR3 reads TGCAGCGTTGAAGCCGGGACAGCATTTAATGAAAAACTGTTTTTT.

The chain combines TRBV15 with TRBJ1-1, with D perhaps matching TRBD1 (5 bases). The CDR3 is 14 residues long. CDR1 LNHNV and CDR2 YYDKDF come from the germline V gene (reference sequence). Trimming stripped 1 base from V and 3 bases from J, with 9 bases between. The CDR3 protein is CATSRGRGDTEAFF. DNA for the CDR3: TGTGCCACCAGCAGAGGGAGGGGAGACACTGAAGCTTTCTTT.

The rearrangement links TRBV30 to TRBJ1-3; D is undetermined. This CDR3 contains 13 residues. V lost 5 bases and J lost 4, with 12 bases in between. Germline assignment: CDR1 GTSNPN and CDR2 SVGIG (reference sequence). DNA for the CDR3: TGTGCCTGGGCTGCGGCTGGGGGAAACACCATATATTTT. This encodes CAWAAAGGNTIYF.

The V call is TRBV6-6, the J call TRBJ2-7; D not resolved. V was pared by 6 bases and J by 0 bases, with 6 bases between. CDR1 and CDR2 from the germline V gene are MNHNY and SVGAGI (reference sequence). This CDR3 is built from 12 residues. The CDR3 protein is CASSLLSYEQYF. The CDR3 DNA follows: TGTGCCAGCAGCCTACTCTCCTACGAGCAGTACTTC.

CDR3 in DNA: TGCGCCAGCAGCTTCGAGTATGAGGTATTCTCTAGCACAGATACGCAGTATTTT. Amino acids: CASSFEYEVFSSTDTQYF. The rearrangement uses TRBV5-1 and TRBJ2-3, with D unresolved. The CDR3 spans 18 residues. From germline, CDR1 is SGHRS and CDR2 YFSETQ. V lost 2 bases, J lost 0 bases, and 19 bases lay in between.

The CDR3 DNA reads TGTGCCAGCAGTGAAACGCAGGGCCTAGGTCCCCAGCATTTT. Its protein product is CASSETQGLGPQHF. The chain recombines TRBV6-4 with TRBJ1-5, with D perhaps matching TRBD1 (5 bases). The CDR3 runs to 14 residues. Germline assignment: CDR1 MRHNA and CDR2 SNTAGT. V was cut by 3 bases and J by 10 bases, with 16 bases left in between.

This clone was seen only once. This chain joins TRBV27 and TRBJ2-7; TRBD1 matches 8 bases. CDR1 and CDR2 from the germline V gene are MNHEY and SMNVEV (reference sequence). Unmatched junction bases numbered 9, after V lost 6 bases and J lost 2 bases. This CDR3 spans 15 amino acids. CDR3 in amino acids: CASRDRAAITYEQYF. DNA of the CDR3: TGTGCCAGCAGGGACAGGGCCGCTATTACCTACGAGCAGTACTTC.

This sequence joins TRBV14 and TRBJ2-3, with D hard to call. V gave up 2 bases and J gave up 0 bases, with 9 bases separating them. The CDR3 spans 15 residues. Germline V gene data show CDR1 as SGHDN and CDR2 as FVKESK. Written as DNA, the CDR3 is TGTGCCAGCAGCCAACAGCTGACTAGCACAGATACGCAGTATTTT. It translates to CASSQQLTSTDTQYF. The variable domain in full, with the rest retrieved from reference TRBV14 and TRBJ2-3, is EAGVTQFPSHSVIEKGQTVTLRCDPISGHDNLYWYRRVMGKEIKFLLHFVKESKQDESGMPNNRFLAERTGGTYSTLKVQPAELEDSGVYFCASSQQLTSTDTQYFGPGTRLTVL.

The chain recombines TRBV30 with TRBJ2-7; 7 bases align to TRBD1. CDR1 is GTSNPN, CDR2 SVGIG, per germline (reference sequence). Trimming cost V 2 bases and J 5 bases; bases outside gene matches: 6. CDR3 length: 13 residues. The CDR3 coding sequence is TGTGCCTGGAGTACGCCAGGGGGAGACGAGCAGTACTTC. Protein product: CAWSTPGGDEQYF.

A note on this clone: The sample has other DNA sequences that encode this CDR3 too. The CDR3 protein is CASSRDRGNEQYF. The CDR3 DNA follows: TGTGCCAGCAGCAGGGACAGGGGAAACGAGCAGTACTTC. J is TRBJ2-7 and V is TRBV7-9; 10 nucleotides agree with TRBD1. V gave up 5 bases and J gave up 5 bases; unmatched junction bases: 3. The CDR3 extends over 13 amino acids. Germline V gene lookup returns CDR1 SEHNR and CDR2 FQNEAQ (reference sequence).

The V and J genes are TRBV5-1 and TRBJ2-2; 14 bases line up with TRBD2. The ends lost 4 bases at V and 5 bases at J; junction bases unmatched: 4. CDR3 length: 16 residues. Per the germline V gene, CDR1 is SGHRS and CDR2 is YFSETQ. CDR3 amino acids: CASSVGLAGGTGELFF. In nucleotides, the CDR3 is TGCGCCAGCAGCGTTGGACTAGCGGGAGGTACCGGGGAGCTGTTTTTT.

CDR3 nucleotide sequence: TGTGCCAGCAGCTTAGGTTTAGCGGCCGGGGAGCTGTTTTTT. Amino acids: CASSLGLAAGELFF. J is TRBJ2-2 and V is TRBV7-2, with D maybe TRBD2 (6 bases). The germline V gene encodes CDR1 SGHTA and CDR2 FQGNSA. Trimming left V 1 base short and J 6 bases short, with 9 bases between. This CDR3 spans 14 amino acids.

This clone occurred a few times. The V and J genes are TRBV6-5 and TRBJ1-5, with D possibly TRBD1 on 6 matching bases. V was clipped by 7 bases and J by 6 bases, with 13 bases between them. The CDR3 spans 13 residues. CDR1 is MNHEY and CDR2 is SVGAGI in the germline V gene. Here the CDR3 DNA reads TGTGCCAGCAACCCAGGGGCGGGTCAGCCCCAGCATTTT. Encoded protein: CASNPGAGQPQHF.

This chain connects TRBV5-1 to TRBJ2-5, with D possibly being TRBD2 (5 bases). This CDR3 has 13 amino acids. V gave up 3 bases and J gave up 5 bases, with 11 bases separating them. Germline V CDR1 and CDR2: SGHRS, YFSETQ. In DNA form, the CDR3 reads TGCGCCAGCAGCTCTACTAGTACGGAGACCCAGTACTTC. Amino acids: CASSSTSTETQYF.

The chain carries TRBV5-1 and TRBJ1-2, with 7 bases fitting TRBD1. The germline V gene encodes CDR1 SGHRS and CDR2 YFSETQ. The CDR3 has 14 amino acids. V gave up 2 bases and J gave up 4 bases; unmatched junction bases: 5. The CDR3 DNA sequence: TGCGCCAGCAGCTTTTCCGGGACAGCCTATGGCTACACCTTC. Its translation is CASSFSGTAYGYTF.

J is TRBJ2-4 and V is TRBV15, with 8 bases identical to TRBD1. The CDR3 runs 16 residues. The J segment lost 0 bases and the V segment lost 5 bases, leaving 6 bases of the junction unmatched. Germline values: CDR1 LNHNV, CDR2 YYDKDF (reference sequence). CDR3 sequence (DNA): TGTGCCACCAGCGGGCACAGGGGGTTAGCCAAAAACATTCAGTACTTC. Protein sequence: CATSGHRGLAKNIQYF. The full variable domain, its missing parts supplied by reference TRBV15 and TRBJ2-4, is DAMVIQNPRYQVTQFGKPVTLSCSQTLNHNVMYWYQQKSSQAPKLLFHYYDKDFNNEADTPDNFQSRRPNTSFCFLDIRSPGLGDTAMYLCATSGHRGLAKNIQYFGAGTRLSVL.

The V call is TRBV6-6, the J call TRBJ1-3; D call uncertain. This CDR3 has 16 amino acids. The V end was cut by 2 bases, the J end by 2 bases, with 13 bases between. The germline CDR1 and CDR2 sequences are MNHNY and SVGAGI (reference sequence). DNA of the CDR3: TGTGCCAGCAGTTACGGTGAAGATGGAGCTGGAAACACCATATATTTT. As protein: CASSYGEDGAGNTIYF.

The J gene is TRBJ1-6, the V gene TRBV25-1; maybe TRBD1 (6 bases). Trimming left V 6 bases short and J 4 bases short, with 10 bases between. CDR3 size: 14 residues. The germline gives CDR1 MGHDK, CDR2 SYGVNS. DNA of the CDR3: TGTGCCAGCAGAGCACAGGGATATAATTCACCCCTCCACTTT. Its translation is CASRAQGYNSPLHF.

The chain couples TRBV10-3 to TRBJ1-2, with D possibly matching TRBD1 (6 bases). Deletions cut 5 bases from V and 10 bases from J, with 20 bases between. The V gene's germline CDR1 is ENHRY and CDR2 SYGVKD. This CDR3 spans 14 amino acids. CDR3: CAISTSGTPANYTF. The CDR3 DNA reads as TGTGCCATCAGTACAAGCGGGACACCGGCGAACTACACCTTC.

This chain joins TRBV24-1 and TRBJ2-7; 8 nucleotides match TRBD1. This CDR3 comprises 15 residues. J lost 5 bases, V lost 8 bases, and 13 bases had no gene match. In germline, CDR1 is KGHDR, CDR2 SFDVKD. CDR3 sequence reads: CATNNKETGEDEQYF. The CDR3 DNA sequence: TGTGCCACCAATAACAAGGAGACAGGGGAGGACGAGCAGTACTTC.

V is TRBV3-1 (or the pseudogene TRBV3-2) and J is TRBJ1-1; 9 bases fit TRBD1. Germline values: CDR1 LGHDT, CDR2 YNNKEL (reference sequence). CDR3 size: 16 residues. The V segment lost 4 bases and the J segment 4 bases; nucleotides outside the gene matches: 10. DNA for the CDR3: TGTGCCAGCAGCCTCCAAGGGACAGGGTGGGCCACTGAAGCTTTCTTT. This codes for CASSLQGTGWATEAFF.